The clone carrying this TCR beta chain was seen just once. This entry comes from a study of blood T cell repertoires in COVID-19. Study overall: Acute and convalescent COVID-19 specimens originated in the United States, Italy and Spain. PBMCs, B-cell-depleted T cells, or T cells were the source of the cDNA or gDNA that made up the material.

Authors' analysis steps: Scientists estimated how many nucleated cells there were by amplifying reference gene primers. The method was immunoSEQ multiplex PCR; TCRdb's version includes in-frame clones alone and lacks a portion of them. From that table come the V and J calls and clone size; the DNA was used to work out D and trimming. The sample yields around 92,000 clones, roughly 82% seen once. The length of the CDR3 is 14 residues. Germline V gene data show CDR1 as MNHEY and CDR2 as SMNVEV (reference sequence). J lost 4 bases, V lost 5 bases, and 6 bases had no gene match. The receptor comes from a human donor in a cohort sampled during active COVID-19. Material for sequencing was peripheral blood. The V gene is TRBV27, the J gene TRBJ2-3, with 7 nucleotides matching TRBD2. The DNA of the CDR3 is TGTGCCAGCAGTCGACGGACTAGAGCAGATACGCAGTATTTT. Translation gives CASSRRTRADTQYF.